The 27 T cell receptor beta chains listed next were all sequenced from one sample in a study of OX40 agonist ivuxolimab in advanced cancers. The table came from immunoSEQ multiplex PCR; TCRdb's copy has only in-frame clones and leaves some out. Of fewer than 80,000 clones listed, around 86% were seen once; the top ten hold approximately 1.2%. Sequencing used CD4+ or CD8+ T cells sorted from blood, obtained in a trial of the OX40 agonist ivuxolimab. The receptors stem from an adult with an advanced solid tumor such as melanoma, head and neck, liver or kidney cancer.

This chain links TRBV29-1 with TRBJ1-5; D unresolved. The CDR3 runs to 13 residues. Looked up from germline, CDR1 is SQVTM and CDR2 is ANQGSEA. V shed 4 bases and J shed 2 bases, with 9 bases lying between them. CDR3 in DNA: TGCAGCGTTGTTGAAACTGGCAATCAGCCCCAGCATTTT. It translates to CSVVETGNQPQHF. The entire variable domain, with the rest obtained from reference TRBV29-1 and TRBJ1-5, is as follows: SAVISQKPSRDICQRGTSLTIQCQVDSQVTMMFWYRQQPGQSLTLIATANQGSEATYESGFVIDKFPISRPNLTFSTLTVSNMSPEDSSIYLCSVVETGNQPQHFGDGTRLSIL.

J is TRBJ1-2 and V is TRBV5-1, with 8 bases identical to TRBD1. CDR3 length: 17 residues. The trim removed 0 bases at V and 5 bases at J, leaving 12 bases unmatched. Germline assignment: CDR1 SGHRS and CDR2 YFSETQ. The CDR3 is CASSLVGSGGVDYGYTF. CDR3 DNA sequence: TGCGCCAGCAGCTTGGTGGGGTCAGGGGGCGTTGATTATGGCTACACCTTC.

V and J are TRBV2 and TRBJ2-2, with TRBD2 matching over 12 bases. V lost 1 base to trimming and J lost 6 bases; unmatched junction nucleotides: 0. Germline V gene lookup returns CDR1 SNHLY and CDR2 FYNNEI. The CDR3 sequence is 15 residues long. CDR3 nucleotides: TGTGCCAGCAGTGAAGGACTAGCGGGGGCCGGGGAGCTGTTTTTT. Protein: CASSEGLAGAGELFF.

This sequence joins TRBV6-5 and TRBJ1-6; no reliable D call. The CDR3 is made up of 15 amino acids. V was trimmed by 0 bases and J by 7 bases, leaving 10 bases between them. Germline lookup yields CDR1 MNHEY and CDR2 SVGAGI. The CDR3 region is CASSYSSRPNSPLHF. In DNA form, the CDR3 reads TGTGCCAGCAGTTACTCGTCCAGGCCAAATTCACCCCTCCACTTT.

The CDR3 sequence: CAWTLSANVLTF. CDR3 nucleotide sequence: TGTGCCTGGACCCTCTCAGCCAACGTCCTGACTTTC. The gene calls are TRBV30 and TRBJ2-6; no clear D. CDR3 size: 12 residues. Germline CDR1 is GTSNPN and CDR2 is SVGIG (reference sequence). Trimming took off 4 bases at V and 7 bases at J, with 8 bases between the two ends.

This clone was found once. This chain joins TRBV5-1 and TRBJ1-2, with 7 bases matching TRBD1. The CDR3 has 14 residues. With V trimmed by 4 bases and J by 4 bases, 7 bases remained unmatched. Germline CDR1 reads SGHRS; CDR2 reads YFSETQ. CDR3 nucleotides: TGCGCCAGCAGCCCGAGGGGACAGAGCTATGGCTACACCTTC. This gives the protein CASSPRGQSYGYTF.

The gene calls are TRBV5-5 and TRBJ1-2; TRBD1 is a possible D gene (5 bases). Trimming took off 1 base at V and 7 bases at J, with 8 bases between the two ends. The CDR3 is made up of 12 amino acids. Germline V gene lookup returns CDR1 SGHKS and CDR2 YYEKEE (reference sequence). In DNA form, the CDR3 reads TGTGCCAGCAGCTTGCAAACAGGTGGCTACACCTTC. Translated: CASSLQTGGYTF.

V usage is TRBV5-1 and J usage is TRBJ1-1; D is unresolved. V was cut by 0 bases and J by 5 bases, with 11 bases left in between. The germline V gene has CDR1 SGHRS and CDR2 YFSETQ. CDR3 length: 14 amino acids. The CDR3 DNA sequence: TGCGCCAGCAGCTTGGCCGGGGATGGGACTGAAGCTTTCTTT. Translated: CASSLAGDGTEAFF. The variable domain in full, with the rest retrieved from reference TRBV5-1 and TRBJ1-1, is KAGVTQTPRYLIKTRGQQVTLSCSPISGHRSVSWYQQTPGQGLQFLFEYFSETQRNKGNFPGRFSGRQFSNSRSEMNVSTLELGDSALYLCASSLAGDGTEAFFGQGTRLTVV.

The genes are TRBV7-6 and TRBJ2-3; D ambiguous. The V gene's germline CDR1 is SGHVS and CDR2 FNYEAQ. Trimming left V 5 bases short and J 0 bases short, with 18 bases between. This CDR3 is built from 17 residues. The CDR3, as DNA: TGTGCCAGCAGCCCCGCCCGCAGGACCTATAGCACAGATACGCAGTATTTT. Translation: CASSPARRTYSTDTQYF.

Only one count was recorded for this clone. The chain recombines TRBV18 with TRBJ2-1, with D perhaps matching TRBD2 (5 bases). Per germline, CDR1 KGHSH and CDR2 LQKENI. V dropped 6 bases and J dropped 5 bases, with 20 bases sitting between them. This CDR3 region has 16 residues. CDR3 protein: CASSTRPGGRDNEQFF. For the CDR3, the DNA is TGTGCCAGCTCGACAAGACCCGGCGGGCGGGACAATGAGCAGTTCTTC.

This chain joins TRBV5-4 and TRBJ1-6, with 11 bases matching TRBD1. The CDR3 has 19 residues. V was clipped by 2 bases and J by 0 bases; unmatched bases: 7. From germline, CDR1 is SGHNT and CDR2 YYREEE (reference sequence). CDR3 coding DNA: TGTGCCAGCAGCTTTAGGACAGGGGGCCAGAGCTCCTATAATTCACCCCTCCACTTT. Amino acid sequence: CASSFRTGGQSSYNSPLHF.

J is TRBJ1-5 and V is TRBV6-5, with D possibly being TRBD1 (6 bases). The CDR3 is 14 residues long. Trimming took 5 bases from V and 0 from J, leaving 8 bases between them. CDR1 is MNHEY and CDR2 is SVGAGI in the germline V gene. The CDR3: CASSTGRSNQPQHF. The CDR3 bases are TGTGCCAGCAGTACAGGGCGTAGCAATCAGCCCCAGCATTTT.

This rearrangement joins TRBV15 to TRBJ2-5, with 10 nucleotides matching TRBD2. The CDR3 totals 15 residues. Germline trimming cut 9 bases from V and 4 bases from J; bases unmatched to any gene: 11. Per the germline V gene, CDR1 is LNHNV and CDR2 is YYDKDF (reference sequence). CDR3 protein: CATTGRAGGLETQYF. The CDR3 DNA follows: TGTGCCACGACAGGGCGAGCGGGGGGGTTAGAGACCCAGTACTTC.

The chain couples TRBV11-1 to TRBJ2-7; 12 nucleotides line up with TRBD1. The CDR3 extends over 15 amino acids. The germline V gene has CDR1 SGHAT and CDR2 FQDESV (reference sequence). The junction had 5 bases not matched to a gene; V was cut back by 4 bases and J by 4 bases. CDR3 nucleotides: TGTGCCAGCAGCTCACCGGGACAGGGGGCTTACGAGCAGTACTTC. It translates to CASSSPGQGAYEQYF.

J is TRBJ1-6 and V is TRBV19, with a tentative D call TRBD1 (5 bases). Germline-derived CDR1 and CDR2 are LNHDA and SQIVND (reference sequence). The CDR3 is 14 residues long. V was cut by 4 bases and J by 7 bases, with 11 bases left in between. The chain's CDR3 is CASSRVGLNSPLHF. CDR3 DNA sequence: TGTGCCAGTAGTAGAGTGGGGCTAAATTCACCCCTCCACTTT.

V gene TRBV5-1 combines with J gene TRBJ1-2; 7 bases match TRBD1. The CDR3 is made up of 13 amino acids. Trimming cost V 4 bases and J 8 bases; bases outside gene matches: 8. Per germline, CDR1 SGHRS and CDR2 YFSETQ. The CDR3 nucleotides read TGCGCCAGCAGCCCTACAGGGGAGGGCGGCTACACCTTC. Amino acid sequence: CASSPTGEGGYTF.

This clone turned up a few times. The gene calls are TRBV28 and TRBJ2-7; 9 nucleotides align to TRBD1. V was clipped by 7 bases and J by 7 bases; unmatched bases: 8. This CDR3 contains 13 residues. The V gene's germline CDR1 is MDHEN and CDR2 SYDVKM. CDR3: CASIRDRVGEQYF. DNA of the CDR3: TGTGCCAGCATACGGGACAGGGTGGGGGAGCAGTACTTC.

The chain links TRBV5-4 to TRBJ2-3; the match to TRBD2 covers 11 bases. Germline CDR1 is SGHNT and CDR2 is YYREEE (reference sequence). The length of the CDR3 is 16 residues. The ends lost 4 bases at V and 9 bases at J; junction bases unmatched: 13. CDR3 bases: TGTGCCAGCAGCACCCAGACTAGCGGGGCCGGGCCCACGCAGTATTTT. Encoded protein: CASSTQTSGAGPTQYF.

This clone has more than one count but fewer than ten. This chain uses TRBV27 with TRBJ2-3; 7 bases fit TRBD1. J lost 3 bases, V lost 4 bases, and 7 bases had no gene match. The CDR3 is 15 residues long. CDR1 is MNHEY and CDR2 is SMNVEV in the germline V gene (reference sequence). CDR3 loop: CASSSDRDETDTQYF. The CDR3 DNA reads TGTGCCAGCAGTTCCGACAGGGATGAGACAGATACGCAGTATTTT.

The rearrangement links TRBV19 to TRBJ1-6; D not resolved. CDR3 size: 10 residues. CDR1 and CDR2 (germline): LNHDA, SQIVND (reference sequence). V gave up 7 bases and J gave up 9 bases, with 4 bases separating them. The CDR3 region is CASKGSPLHF. The CDR3 DNA reads TGTGCCAGTAAGGGTTCACCCCTCCACTTT.

This rearrangement joins TRBV19 to TRBJ2-5; TRBD1 aligns across 7 bases. The CDR3 length is 19 residues. The junction had 21 bases not matched to a gene; V was cut back by 4 bases and J by 4 bases. Germline CDR1 and CDR2: LNHDA and SQIVND (reference sequence). The CDR3 nucleotides read TGTGCCAGTAGTAACGCCGGACGACAGGGATCCACCCGCCGAGAGACCCAGTACTTC. This codes for CASSNAGRQGSTRRETQYF. The variable domain in full, with the rest retrieved from reference TRBV19 and TRBJ2-5, is DGGITQSPKYLFRKEGQNVTLSCEQNLNHDAMYWYRQDPGQGLRLIYYSQIVNDFQKGDIAEGYSVSREKKESFPLTVTSAQKNPTAFYLCASSNAGRQGSTRRETQYFGPGTRLLVL.

V gene TRBV7-2 combines with J gene TRBJ1-2; D is uncertain. V was shortened by 3 bases and J by 5 bases, with 13 bases between the two germline ends. Germline CDR1 reads SGHTA; CDR2 reads FQGNSA. The CDR3 covers 14 residues. CDR3 loop: CASSFAGRLYGYTF. In nucleotides, the CDR3 is TGTGCCAGCAGCTTCGCGGGCCGATTGTATGGCTACACCTTC.

This chain uses TRBV7-9 with TRBJ2-5; the match to TRBD2 covers 15 bases. After removal of 1 base from V and 5 bases from J, the junction contained 5 bases not matched to a gene. CDR3 length equals 17 residues. From germline, CDR1 is SEHNR and CDR2 FQNEAQ (reference sequence). The CDR3 loop reads CASSLGTSGGAVETQYF. Here the CDR3 DNA reads TGTGCCAGCAGCTTAGGGACTAGCGGGGGGGCCGTGGAGACCCAGTACTTC.

The CDR3 region is CASSMGSGYSNQPQHF. The CDR3 nucleotides read TGTGCCAGTAGTATGGGGTCAGGTTATAGCAATCAGCCCCAGCATTTT. The V call is TRBV19, the J call TRBJ1-5; no clear D. The germline V and J ends were trimmed by 3 bases and 0 bases, with 12 bases remaining between them. CDR1 is LNHDA, CDR2 SQIVND, per germline (reference sequence). CDR3 length: 16 residues.

In its sample, this clone was seen a few times. The chain has TRBV19 and TRBJ1-5, with 9 bases matching TRBD1. This CDR3 comprises 15 residues. The V segment lost 3 bases and the J segment 6 bases; nucleotides outside the gene matches: 6. In germline, CDR1 is LNHDA, CDR2 SQIVND (reference sequence). The CDR3 DNA is TGTGCCAGTAGTATTAGGGGACAGGGCAGTCAGCCCCAGCATTTT. Translation gives CASSIRGQGSQPQHF.

The chain has TRBV7-2 and TRBJ1-1, with no clear D. Trimming removed 1 base at V and 1 base at J, with 10 bases between. The length of the CDR3 is 15 residues. Germline V CDR1 and CDR2: SGHTA, FQGNSA. CDR3 region: CASSLVVAANTEAFF. The CDR3 DNA reads TGTGCCAGCAGCTTAGTAGTGGCCGCGAACACTGAAGCTTTCTTT.

A single count supports this clone. V and J are TRBV18 and TRBJ1-4; 7 nucleotides line up with TRBD1. J gave up 4 bases and V 4 bases, and 15 bases lay outside the gene matches. CDR1 KGHSH and CDR2 LQKENI come from the germline V gene. CDR3 length: 18 residues. The CDR3 DNA reads as TGTGCCAGCTCACTCACCCCGACGATGACAGGGCGTAATGAAAAACTGTTTTTT. Translation gives CASSLTPTMTGRNEKLFF.